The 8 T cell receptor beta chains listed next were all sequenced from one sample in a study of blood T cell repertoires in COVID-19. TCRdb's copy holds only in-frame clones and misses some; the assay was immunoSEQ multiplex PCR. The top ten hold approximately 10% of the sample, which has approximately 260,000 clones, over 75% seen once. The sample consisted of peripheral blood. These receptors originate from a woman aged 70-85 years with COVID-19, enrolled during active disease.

CDR3 sequence (DNA): TGTGCCAGCAGCCAATCTAGGGGGAACACTGAAGCTTTCTTT. As protein: CASSQSRGNTEAFF. V gene TRBV16 combines with J gene TRBJ1-1, with D possibly TRBD1 on 5 matching bases. The CDR3 extends over 14 amino acids. V lost 0 bases and J lost 1, with 6 bases in between. Per the germline V gene, CDR1 is KGHSY and CDR2 is FQNENV.

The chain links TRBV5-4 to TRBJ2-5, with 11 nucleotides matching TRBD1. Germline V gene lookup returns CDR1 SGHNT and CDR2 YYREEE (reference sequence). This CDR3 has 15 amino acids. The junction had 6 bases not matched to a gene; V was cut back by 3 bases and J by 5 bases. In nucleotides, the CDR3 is TGTGCCAGCAGCTCCGGACAGGGGGCTTTGGAGACCCAGTACTTC. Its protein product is CASSSGQGALETQYF.

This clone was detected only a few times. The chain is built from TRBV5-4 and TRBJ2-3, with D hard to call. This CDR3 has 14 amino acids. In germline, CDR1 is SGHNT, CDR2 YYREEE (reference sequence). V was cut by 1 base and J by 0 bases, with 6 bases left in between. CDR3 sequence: CASSLSGSTDTQYF. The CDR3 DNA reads TGTGCCAGCAGCTTGTCAGGTAGCACAGATACGCAGTATTTT.

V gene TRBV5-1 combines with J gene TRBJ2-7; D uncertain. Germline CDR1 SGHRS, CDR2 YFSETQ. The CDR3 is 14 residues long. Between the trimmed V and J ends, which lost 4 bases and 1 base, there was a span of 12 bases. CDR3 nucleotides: TGCGCCAGCAGCCCTCACACCAATTCCTACGAGCAGTACTTC. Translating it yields CASSPHTNSYEQYF.

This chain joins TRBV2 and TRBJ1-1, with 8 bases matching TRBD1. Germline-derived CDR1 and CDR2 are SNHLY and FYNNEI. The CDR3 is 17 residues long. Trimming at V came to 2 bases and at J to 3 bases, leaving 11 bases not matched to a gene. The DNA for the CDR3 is TGTGCCAGCAGTGAATCGATTCGGACAGGGAGGGACACTGAAGCTTTCTTT. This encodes CASSESIRTGRDTEAFF.

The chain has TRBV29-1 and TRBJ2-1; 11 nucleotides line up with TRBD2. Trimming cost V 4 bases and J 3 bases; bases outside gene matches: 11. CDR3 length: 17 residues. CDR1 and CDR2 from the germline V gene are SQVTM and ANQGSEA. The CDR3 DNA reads TGCAGCGTTGTGGTACTAGCGGGAGCTTTCCACTACAATGAGCAGTTCTTC. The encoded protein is CSVVVLAGAFHYNEQFF.

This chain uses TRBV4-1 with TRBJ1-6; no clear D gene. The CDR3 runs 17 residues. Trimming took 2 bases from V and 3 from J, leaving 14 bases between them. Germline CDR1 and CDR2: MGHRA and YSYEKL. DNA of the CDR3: TGCGCCAGCAGCCAACTAGCTGAGGGCGTCTATAATTCACCCCTCCACTTT. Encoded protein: CASSQLAEGVYNSPLHF.

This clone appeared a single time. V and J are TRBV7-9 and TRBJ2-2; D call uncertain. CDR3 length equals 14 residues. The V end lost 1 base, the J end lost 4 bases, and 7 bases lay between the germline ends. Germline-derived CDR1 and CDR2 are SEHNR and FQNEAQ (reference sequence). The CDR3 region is CASSLVPGTGELFF. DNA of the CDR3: TGTGCCAGCAGCTTAGTTCCGGGCACCGGGGAGCTGTTTTTT.